The rows below give T cell receptor beta chains drawn from one sample of a study of OX40 agonist ivuxolimab in advanced cancers. TCRdb's table, derived via immunoSEQ multiplex PCR, lists solely in-frame clones and lacks some. The sample lists some 21,000 clones, about three quarters seen once, with about 13% in the top ten. The specimen comprised CD4+ or CD8+ T cells sorted from blood, sampled in a trial of the OX40 agonist ivuxolimab. These receptors were collected from an adult with an advanced solid tumor such as melanoma, head and neck, liver or kidney cancer. CDR3s include the opening cysteine and the closing phenylalanine or tryptophan. The D gene is left open where the match is weak. Clone size is stated in some rows and not others, as once, few, many or a class when expanded.

D gene	clone size	V gene	J gene	CDR3 protein	CDR3 DNA
NA	few	TRBV4-3	TRBJ2-2	CASSQVLIQGGWNTGELFF	TGCGCCAGCAGCCAAGTGCTTATACAGGGAGGATGGAACACCGGGGAGCTGTTTTTT
TRBD2	NA	TRBV7-6	TRBJ2-1	CASSDLAVSYNEQFF	TGTGCCAGCAGCGATCTAGCGGTCTCCTACAATGAGCAGTTCTTC
NA	NA	TRBV7-9	TRBJ2-1	CASSPRGEGYYNEQFF	TGTGCCAGCAGCCCCCGCGGTGAAGGGTATTACAATGAGCAGTTCTTC
NA	many	TRBV10-1	TRBJ2-1	CASSELKGGSSYNEQFF	TGCGCCAGCAGCGAATTAAAGGGGGGCAGCTCCTACAATGAGCAGTTCTTC
TRBD2	NA	TRBV5-1	TRBJ2-7	CASSWDPAGEPYEQYF	TGCGCCAGCAGCTGGGACCCAGCGGGAGAGCCCTACGAGCAGTACTTC
TRBD2	once	TRBV9	TRBJ2-3	CASNRGVGTDTQYF	TGTGCCAGCAACCGGGGGGTAGGGACAGATACGCAGTATTTT
NA	NA	TRBV13	TRBJ2-3	CASSAYDQRVWTDTQYF	TGTGCCAGCAGCGCCTACGATCAGCGGGTGTGGACAGATACGCAGTATTTT
TRBD2	once	TRBV7-2	TRBJ2-7	CASSFLSGDSSYEQYF	TGTGCCAGCAGCTTTCTGAGCGGGGATAGCTCCTACGAGCAGTACTTC
NA	NA	TRBV4-3	TRBJ1-2	CASSQETDLMGYTF	TGCGCCAGCAGCCAAGAAACAGACTTGATGGGCTACACCTTC
NA	NA	TRBV7-8	TRBJ2-7	CASSSGEQYF	TGTGCCAGCAGCTCCGGCGAGCAGTACTTC
NA	NA	TRBV6-6	TRBJ2-2	CASSPSTGELFF	TGTGCCAGCAGCCCCAGCACCGGGGAGCTGTTTTTT
NA	many	TRBV5-4	TRBJ2-7	CASSLRGNSYEQYF	TGTGCCAGCAGCTTGCGGGGCAACTCCTACGAGCAGTACTTC
TRBD2	NA	TRBV6-6	TRBJ2-1	CASSYREDYNEQFF	TGTGCCAGCAGTTATCGGGAGGACTACAATGAGCAGTTCTTC
NA	NA	TRBV5-1	TRBJ1-1	CASSLGGRGSTEAFF	TGCGCCAGCAGCTTGGGGGGACGAGGCAGCACTGAAGCTTTCTTT
TRBD2	NA	TRBV7-2	TRBJ2-1	CASSPQPGAGIYNEQFF	TGTGCCAGCAGCCCGCAACCGGGAGCGGGAATTTACAATGAGCAGTTCTTC
NA	medium-sized	TRBV7-9	TRBJ2-7	CASSFGIGREQYF	TGTGCCAGCAGCTTCGGTATAGGGCGCGAGCAGTACTTC
TRBD2	few	TRBV19	TRBJ2-1	CASSPIAGGHNEQFF	TGTGCCAGTAGTCCTATAGCGGGAGGGCACAATGAGCAGTTCTTC
TRBD1	NA	TRBV7-9	TRBJ1-2	CASSQGQGWGYTF	TGTGCCAGCAGCCAAGGACAGGGTTGGGGCTACACCTTC
NA	NA	TRBV11-2	TRBJ2-7	CASSLSAVEQYF	TGTGCCAGCAGCTTATCGGCAGTCGAGCAGTACTTC
NA	NA	TRBV7-6	TRBJ2-5	CASSLHPLETQYF	TGTGCCAGCAGCTTACATCCTCTAGAGACCCAGTACTTC
NA	NA	TRBV28	TRBJ2-1	CASSLWRAGGGEQFF	TGTGCCAGCAGTTTATGGCGGGCAGGAGGGGGTGAGCAGTTCTTC
NA	few	TRBV6-5	TRBJ2-1	CASSYGSSYNEQFF	TGTGCCAGCAGTTACGGGTCCTCCTACAATGAGCAGTTCTTC
NA	NA	TRBV5-4	TRBJ2-3	CASSWTGSRDTQYF	TGTGCCAGCAGCTGGACGGGAAGTCGAGATACGCAGTATTTT
TRBD2	many	TRBV28	TRBJ2-1	CASATLAGEVGDEQFF	TGTGCCAGCGCGACACTAGCGGGAGAAGTTGGCGATGAGCAGTTCTTC
TRBD1	NA	TRBV6-1	TRBJ1-5	CASMQGAYSNQPQHF	TGTGCCAGCATGCAGGGGGCATATAGCAATCAGCCCCAGCATTTT
TRBD2	once	TRBV6-6	TRBJ2-7	CASSYSLGLAVYEQYF	TGTGCCAGCAGTTACTCGCTTGGACTAGCGGTCTACGAGCAGTACTTC
NA	NA	TRBV5-4	TRBJ1-1	CASSRGDTEAFF	TGTGCCAGCAGCCGGGGGGACACTGAAGCTTTCTTT
NA	NA	TRBV27	TRBJ2-5	CASSPQTPLQETQYF	TGTGCCAGCAGCCCACAGACCCCCCTACAAGAGACCCAGTACTTC
NA	NA	TRBV29-1	TRBJ2-1	CSVVWGEQFF	TGCAGCGTTGTTTGGGGCGAGCAGTTCTTC
NA	NA	TRBV10-3	TRBJ2-7	CAISESGGEQYF	TGTGCCATCAGTGAGTCGGGGGGCGAGCAGTACTTC
TRBD1	NA	TRBV6-6	TRBJ2-5	CASSYTGEETQYF	TGTGCCAGCAGTTACACAGGGGAAGAGACCCAGTACTTC
TRBD2	NA	TRBV6-1	TRBJ2-7	CASSEGTSGSYEQYF	TGTGCCAGCAGTGAAGGGACTAGCGGGAGCTACGAGCAGTACTTC
TRBD1	few	TRBV6-5	TRBJ2-7	CASSPWTGAYEQYF	TGTGCCAGCAGTCCATGGACAGGGGCCTACGAGCAGTACTTC
NA	NA	TRBV13	TRBJ2-7	CASSLWAVNQEQYF	TGTGCCAGCAGCTTATGGGCCGTTAATCAGGAGCAGTACTTC
TRBD1	NA	TRBV28	TRBJ2-3	CASARGQGVITDTQYF	TGTGCCAGCGCGAGGGGACAGGGGGTTATTACAGATACGCAGTATTTT
NA	NA	TRBV10-3	TRBJ1-3	CAISETANSGNTIYF	TGTGCCATCAGTGAGACGGCAAACTCTGGAAACACCATATATTTT
TRBD2	NA	TRBV5-4	TRBJ2-1	CASSRLAGDGNEQFF	TGTGCCAGCAGCAGGCTAGCGGGAGATGGCAATGAGCAGTTCTTC
TRBD2	NA	TRBV6-5	TRBJ2-7	CASSQAGSYEQYF	TGTGCCAGCAGTCAAGCGGGATCCTACGAGCAGTACTTC
TRBD1	few	TRBV6-6	TRBJ1-5	CASSRRGLDNQPQHF	TGTGCCAGCAGTCGCAGGGGGTTGGACAATCAGCCCCAGCATTTT
TRBD2	NA	TRBV27	TRBJ2-5	CASSPVLAGGYQETQYF	TGTGCCAGTAGTCCTGTGTTAGCGGGGGGCTACCAAGAGACCCAGTACTTC
TRBD1	few	TRBV29-1	TRBJ2-7	CSVGTGTYEQYF	TGCAGCGTGGGGACAGGAACCTACGAGCAGTACTTC
NA	NA	TRBV6-5	TRBJ2-7	CASSTGTISYEQYF	TGTGCCAGCAGCACCGGGACAATCTCCTACGAGCAGTACTTC
TRBD2	once	TRBV27	TRBJ2-7	CASRLAGGPGYEQYF	TGTGCCAGCAGGCTAGCGGGAGGGCCCGGATACGAGCAGTACTTC
NA	NA	TRBV28	TRBJ2-1	CASSLVTGSHNEQFF	TGTGCCAGCAGTTTAGTAACAGGGTCCCACAATGAGCAGTTCTTC
NA	NA	TRBV13	TRBJ2-3	CASSEGGAADTQYF	TGTGCCAGCAGCGAAGGGGGGGCGGCAGATACGCAGTATTTT
NA	few	TRBV27	TRBJ2-3	CASSPYVKDTQYF	TGTGCCAGCAGCCCGTACGTTAAGGATACGCAGTATTTT
NA	NA	TRBV6-5	TRBJ2-1	CASSYGPRNEQFF	TGTGCCAGCAGTTACGGGCCACGAAATGAGCAGTTCTTC
TRBD1	NA	TRBV2	TRBJ2-7	CASSVGQAYEQYF	TGTGCCAGCAGTGTGGGACAGGCTTACGAGCAGTACTTC
NA	NA	TRBV11-2	TRBJ2-2	CASTPSNTGELFF	TGTGCCAGCACACCATCGAACACCGGGGAGCTGTTTTTT
TRBD2	NA	TRBV19	TRBJ2-1	CASSAPILAGNKGIYNEQFF	TGTGCCAGTAGTGCCCCTATACTAGCGGGAAATAAGGGGATATACAATGAGCAGTTCTTC
NA	NA	TRBV19	TRBJ2-2	CASSILGGGELFF	TGTGCCAGTAGTATTTTAGGGGGCGGGGAGCTGTTTTTT
TRBD1	NA	TRBV9	TRBJ2-2	CASSVNRQGMNTGELFF	TGTGCCAGCAGCGTCAACCGACAGGGGATGAACACCGGGGAGCTGTTTTTT
TRBD2	NA	TRBV4-2	TRBJ2-5	CASSQGRAGGPVQTQYF	TGTGCCAGCAGCCAAGGTAGAGCGGGGGGGCCCGTCCAGACCCAGTACTTC